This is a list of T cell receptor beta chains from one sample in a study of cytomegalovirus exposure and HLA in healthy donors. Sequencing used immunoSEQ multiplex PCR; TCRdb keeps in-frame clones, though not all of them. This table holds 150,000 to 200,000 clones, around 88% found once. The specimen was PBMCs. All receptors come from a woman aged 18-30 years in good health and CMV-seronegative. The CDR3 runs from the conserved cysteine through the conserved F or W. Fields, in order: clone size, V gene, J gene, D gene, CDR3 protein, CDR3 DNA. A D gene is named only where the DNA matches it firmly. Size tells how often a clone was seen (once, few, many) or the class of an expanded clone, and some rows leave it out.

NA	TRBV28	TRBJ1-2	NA	CASSLGKLRGDYGYTF	TGTGCCAGCAGTTTAGGTAAATTGCGCGGAGACTATGGCTACACCTTC
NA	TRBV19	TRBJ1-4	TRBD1	CAAKDRGNEKLFF	TGTGCCGCTAAGGACAGGGGTAATGAAAAACTGTTTTTT
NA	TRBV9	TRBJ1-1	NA	CASSVGADNTEAFF	TGTGCCAGCAGCGTAGGGGCAGACAACACTGAAGCTTTCTTT
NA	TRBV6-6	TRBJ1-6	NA	CASKQLRLYNSPLHF	TGTGCCAGCAAGCAGCTTAGACTCTATAATTCACCCCTCCACTTT
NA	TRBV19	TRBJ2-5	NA	CASSSQGIQETQYF	TGTGCCAGTAGTTCCCAGGGAATCCAAGAGACCCAGTACTTC
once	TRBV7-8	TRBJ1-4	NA	CASSLSLPSVDEKLFF	TGTGCCAGCAGCTTAAGTCTTCCATCGGTTGATGAAAAACTGTTTTTT
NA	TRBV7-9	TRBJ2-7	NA	CASKRGGDEQYF	TGTGCCAGCAAGAGGGGGGGAGACGAGCAGTACTTC
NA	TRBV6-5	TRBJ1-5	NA	CASSYGRAKQPQHF	TGTGCCAGCAGTTACGGCAGGGCGAAGCAGCCCCAGCATTTT
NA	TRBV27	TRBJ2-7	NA	CASSLRGGYEQYF	TGTGCCAGCAGTTTAAGAGGAGGATACGAGCAGTACTTC
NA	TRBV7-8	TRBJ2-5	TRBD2	CASSPAFGAGGPKETQYF	TGTGCCAGCAGCCCCGCCTTCGGAGCGGGAGGGCCGAAAGAGACCCAGTACTTC
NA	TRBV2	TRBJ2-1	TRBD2	CASKGLAGRDEQFF	TGTGCCAGCAAAGGACTAGCGGGACGGGATGAGCAGTTCTTC
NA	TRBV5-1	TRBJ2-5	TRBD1	CASSPGGTGGQETQYF	TGCGCCAGCAGCCCGGGGGGGACAGGGGGCCAAGAGACCCAGTACTTC
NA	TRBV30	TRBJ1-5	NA	CAWSVQGPQHF	TGTGCCTGGAGTGTCCAGGGGCCCCAGCATTTT
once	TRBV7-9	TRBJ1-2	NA	CASSPRQGQPTVGYTF	TGTGCCAGCAGCCCGAGGCAAGGACAGCCTACGGTCGGCTACACCTTC
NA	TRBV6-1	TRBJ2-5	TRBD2	CASTDQAGGQETQYF	TGTGCCAGCACGGACCAAGCGGGGGGACAAGAGACCCAGTACTTC
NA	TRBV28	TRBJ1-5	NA	CASSGPLGPQHF	TGTGCCAGCAGTGGTCCCCTAGGGCCCCAGCATTTT
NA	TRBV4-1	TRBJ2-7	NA	CASSQVTGNEQYF	TGCGCCAGCAGCCAAGTTACGGGAAACGAGCAGTACTTC
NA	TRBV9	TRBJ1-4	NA	CASSVGLGGFEKLFF	TGTGCCAGCAGCGTAGGACTAGGAGGTTTCGAAAAACTGTTTTTT
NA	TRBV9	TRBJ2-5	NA	CASSVDREETQYF	TGTGCCAGCAGCGTAGACAGGGAAGAGACCCAGTACTTC
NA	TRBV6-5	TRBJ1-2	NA	CASSYLLAGHGGYTF	TGTGCCAGCAGTTACCTTTTAGCGGGCCATGGAGGCTACACCTTC
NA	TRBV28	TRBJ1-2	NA	CASSLSPSGGRVNYGYTF	TGTGCCAGCAGTTTATCCCCCTCGGGGGGCAGAGTTAACTATGGCTACACCTTC
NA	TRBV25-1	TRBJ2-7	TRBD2	CASSASAGLAGGHEQYF	TGTGCCAGCAGTGCTTCAGCGGGACTAGCGGGAGGTCACGAGCAGTACTTC
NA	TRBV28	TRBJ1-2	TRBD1	CASSPGGQINYGYTF	TGTGCCAGCAGTCCCGGGGGACAGATTAACTATGGCTACACCTTC
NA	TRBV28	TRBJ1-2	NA	CASTDRNRYGYTF	TGTGCCAGCACAGACAGGAATCGTTATGGCTACACCTTC
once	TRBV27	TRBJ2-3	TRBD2	CASSYSGRVDTQYF	TGTGCCAGCAGTTATAGCGGGAGGGTAGATACGCAGTATTTT
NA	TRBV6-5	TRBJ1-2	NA	CASSLDTNYGYTF	TGTGCCAGCAGTTTGGACACTAACTATGGCTACACCTTC
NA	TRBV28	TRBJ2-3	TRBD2	CASSLRRENTDTQYF	TGTGCCAGCAGTTTACGGCGGGAGAACACAGATACGCAGTATTTT
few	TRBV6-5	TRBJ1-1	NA	CASRWGLTGDTEAFF	TGTGCCAGCAGATGGGGCCTTACAGGAGACACTGAAGCTTTCTTT
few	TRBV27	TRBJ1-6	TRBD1	CASSSIQGPRSPLHF	TGTGCCAGCAGTTCCATACAGGGGCCTCGTTCACCCCTCCACTTT
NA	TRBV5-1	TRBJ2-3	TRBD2	CASSPGTSGSTDTQYF	TGCGCCAGCAGCCCGGGGACTAGCGGGAGCACAGATACGCAGTATTTT
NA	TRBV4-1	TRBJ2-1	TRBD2	CASSLRTQLAGNEQFF	TGCGCCAGCAGCCTCCGAACCCAGCTAGCGGGAAACGAGCAGTTCTTC
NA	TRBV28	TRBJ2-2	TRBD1	CASSTGQGNTGELFF	TGTGCCAGCAGCACGGGACAGGGAAACACCGGGGAGCTGTTTTTT
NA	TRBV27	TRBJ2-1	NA	CASSLSARYAGNEQFF	TGTGCCAGCAGTTTATCAGCCCGCTACGCGGGCAATGAGCAGTTCTTC
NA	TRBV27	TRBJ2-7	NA	CASSFKGPGYEQYF	TGTGCCAGCAGTTTCAAGGGGCCAGGGTACGAGCAGTACTTC
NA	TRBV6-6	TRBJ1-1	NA	CASSYGSGHAEAFF	TGTGCCAGCAGTTATGGTTCGGGACACGCTGAAGCTTTCTTT
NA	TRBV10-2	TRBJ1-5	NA	CASRSQVGQPQHF	TGCGCCAGCCGATCACAGGTAGGACAGCCCCAGCATTTT
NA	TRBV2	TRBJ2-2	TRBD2	CASAGETGELFF	TGTGCCAGCGCGGGAGAAACCGGGGAGCTGTTTTTT
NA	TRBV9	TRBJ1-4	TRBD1	CASGRTGYLNEKLFF	TGTGCCAGCGGACGGACAGGTTACTTGAATGAAAAACTGTTTTTT
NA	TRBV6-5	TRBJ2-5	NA	CASSRTFFQETQYF	TGTGCCAGCAGTCGGACTTTTTTTCAAGAGACCCAGTACTTC
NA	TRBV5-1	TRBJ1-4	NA	CASSLDVAANEKLFF	TGCGCCAGCAGCTTAGATGTTGCGGCTAATGAAAAACTGTTTTTT
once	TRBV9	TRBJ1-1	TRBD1	CASSAWAGGSSEAFF	TGTGCCAGCAGCGCCTGGGCAGGGGGCTCTTCTGAAGCTTTCTTT
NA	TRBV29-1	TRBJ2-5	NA	CSASRVSGEQYF	TGCAGCGCCAGCAGGGTGTCGGGTGAGCAGTACTTC
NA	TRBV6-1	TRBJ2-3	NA	CASSERERGTDTQYF	TGTGCCAGCAGTGAACGGGAGAGGGGCACAGATACGCAGTATTTT
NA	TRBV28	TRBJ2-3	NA	CASSLRLARDTDTQYF	TGTGCCAGCAGTTTACGGCTAGCCCGAGACACAGATACGCAGTATTTT
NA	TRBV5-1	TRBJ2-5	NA	CASSWTPGSRETQYF	TGCGCCAGCAGCTGGACCCCGGGATCGCGAGAGACCCAGTACTTC
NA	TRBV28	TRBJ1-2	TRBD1	CASRVGQTNYGYTF	TGTGCCAGCAGGGTGGGACAGACTAACTATGGCTACACCTTC
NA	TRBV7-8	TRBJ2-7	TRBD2	CASSSPPWTSGIYEQYF	TGTGCCAGCAGCTCCCCCCCCTGGACTAGCGGGATCTACGAGCAGTACTTC
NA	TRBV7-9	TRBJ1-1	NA	CSSRLGLGTEAFF	TGTTCCAGCAGACTAGGGCTCGGCACTGAAGCTTTCTTT
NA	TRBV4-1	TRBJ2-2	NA	CASSQQGFPGELFF	TGCGCCAGCAGTCAACAGGGTTTTCCCGGGGAGCTGTTTTTT
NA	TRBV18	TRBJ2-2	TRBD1	CASSNHGTGNTGELFF	TGTGCCAGCTCAAACCATGGGACAGGGAACACCGGGGAGCTGTTTTTT
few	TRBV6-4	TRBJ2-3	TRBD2	CASSVASGRSDTQYF	TGTGCCAGCAGTGTGGCAAGCGGGAGGTCAGATACGCAGTATTTT